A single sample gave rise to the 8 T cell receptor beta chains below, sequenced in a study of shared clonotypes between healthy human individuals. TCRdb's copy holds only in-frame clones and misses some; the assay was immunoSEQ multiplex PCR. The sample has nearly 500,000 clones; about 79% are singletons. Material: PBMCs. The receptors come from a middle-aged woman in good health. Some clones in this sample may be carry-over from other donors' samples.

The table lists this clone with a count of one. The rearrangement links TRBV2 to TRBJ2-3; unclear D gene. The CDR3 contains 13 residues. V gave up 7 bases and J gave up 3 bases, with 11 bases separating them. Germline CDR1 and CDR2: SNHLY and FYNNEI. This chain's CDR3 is CASTWLGTDTQYF. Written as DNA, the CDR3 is TGTGCCAGCACCTGGCTGGGTACAGATACGCAGTATTTT.

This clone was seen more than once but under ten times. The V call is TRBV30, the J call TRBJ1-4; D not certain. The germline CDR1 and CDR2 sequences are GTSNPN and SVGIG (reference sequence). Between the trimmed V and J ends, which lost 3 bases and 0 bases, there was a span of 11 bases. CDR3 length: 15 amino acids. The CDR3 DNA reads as TGTGCCTGGAGGCTGAGCATTGCAACTAATGAAAAACTGTTTTTT. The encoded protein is CAWRLSIATNEKLFF. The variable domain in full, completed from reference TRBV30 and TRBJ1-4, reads SQTIHQWPATLVQPVGSPLSLECTVEGTSNPNLYWYRQAAGRGLQLLFYSVGIGQISSEVPQNLSASRPQDRQFILSSKKLLLSDSGFYLCAWRLSIATNEKLFFGSGTQLSVL.

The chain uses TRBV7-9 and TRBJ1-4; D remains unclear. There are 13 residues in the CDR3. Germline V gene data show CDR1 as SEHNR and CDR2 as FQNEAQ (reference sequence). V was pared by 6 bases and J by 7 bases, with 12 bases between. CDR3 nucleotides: TGTGCCAGCAGTCGGGAGGGTGTTGAAAAACTGTTTTTT. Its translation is CASSREGVEKLFF. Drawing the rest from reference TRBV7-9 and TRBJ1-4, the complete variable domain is DTGVSQNPRHKITKRGQNVTFRCDPISEHNRLYWYRQTLGQGPEFLTYFQNEAQLEKSRLLSDRFSAERPKGSFSTLEIQRTEQGDSAMYLCASSREGVEKLFFGSGTQLSVL.

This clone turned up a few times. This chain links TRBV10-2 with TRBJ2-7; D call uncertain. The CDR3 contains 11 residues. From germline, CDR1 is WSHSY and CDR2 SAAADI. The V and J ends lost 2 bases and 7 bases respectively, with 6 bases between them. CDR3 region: CASSELWEQYF. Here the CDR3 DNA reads TGCGCCAGCAGTGAGCTTTGGGAGCAGTACTTC.

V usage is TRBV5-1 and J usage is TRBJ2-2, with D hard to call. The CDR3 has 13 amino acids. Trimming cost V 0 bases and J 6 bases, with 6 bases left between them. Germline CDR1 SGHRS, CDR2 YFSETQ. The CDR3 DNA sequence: TGCGCCAGCAGCTTGGGGGAAGCCGGGGAGCTGTTTTTT. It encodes CASSLGEAGELFF.

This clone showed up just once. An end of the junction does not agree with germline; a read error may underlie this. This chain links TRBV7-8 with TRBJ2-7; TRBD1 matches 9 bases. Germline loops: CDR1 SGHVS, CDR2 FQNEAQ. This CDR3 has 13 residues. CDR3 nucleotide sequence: TGTGCCAGCAGCTTAGAACAGGGGGCCAATTCCGGCTTC. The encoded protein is CASSLEQGANSGF. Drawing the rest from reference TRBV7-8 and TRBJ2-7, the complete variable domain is GAGVSQSPRYKVAKRGQDVALRCDPISGHVSLFWYQQALGQGPEFLTYFQNEAQLDKSGLPSDRFFAERPEGSVSTLKIQRTQQEDSAVYLCASSLEQGANSGFGPGTRLTVT.

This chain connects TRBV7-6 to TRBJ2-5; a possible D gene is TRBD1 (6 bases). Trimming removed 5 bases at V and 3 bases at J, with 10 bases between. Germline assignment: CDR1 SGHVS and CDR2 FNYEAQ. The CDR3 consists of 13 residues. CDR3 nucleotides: TGTGCCAGCAGCCGGACAGCCGAAGAGACCCAGTACTTC. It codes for CASSRTAEETQYF.

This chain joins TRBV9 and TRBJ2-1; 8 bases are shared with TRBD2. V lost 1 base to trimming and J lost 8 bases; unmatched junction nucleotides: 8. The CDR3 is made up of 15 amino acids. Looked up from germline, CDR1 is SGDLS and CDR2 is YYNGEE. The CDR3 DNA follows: TGTGCCAGCAGCGTAAGGTTAGCGGGGAGAGATGAGCAGTTCTTC. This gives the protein CASSVRLAGRDEQFF.